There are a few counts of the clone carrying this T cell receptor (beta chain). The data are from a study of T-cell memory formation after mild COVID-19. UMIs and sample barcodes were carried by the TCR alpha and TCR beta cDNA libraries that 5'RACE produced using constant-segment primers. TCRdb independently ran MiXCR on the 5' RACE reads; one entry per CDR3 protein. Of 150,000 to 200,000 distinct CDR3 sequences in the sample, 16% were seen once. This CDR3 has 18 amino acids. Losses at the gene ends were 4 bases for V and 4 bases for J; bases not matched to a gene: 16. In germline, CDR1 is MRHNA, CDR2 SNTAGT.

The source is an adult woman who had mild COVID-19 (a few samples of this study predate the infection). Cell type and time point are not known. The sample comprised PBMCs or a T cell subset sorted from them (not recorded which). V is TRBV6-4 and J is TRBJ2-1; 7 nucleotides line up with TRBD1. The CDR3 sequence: CASSADRVELGIYNEQFF. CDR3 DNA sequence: TGTGCCAGCAGTGCTGACAGGGTGGAGTTGGGGATATACAATGAGCAGTTCTTC.